A single sample gave rise to the 28 T cell receptor beta chains below, sequenced in a study of blood T cell repertoires in COVID-19. Clones were sequenced by immunoSEQ multiplex PCR, and TCRdb holds only the in-frame ones, with some missing. The repertoire consists of over 150,000 clones, with roughly 84% occurring once and the leading ten covering roughly 2.9%. Sequencing was carried out using peripheral blood. The receptors shown here come from a woman aged 55-70 years with acute or convalescent COVID-19.

The rearrangement links TRBV6-2 or TRBV6-3 to TRBJ1-1; D is perhaps TRBD1 (6 bases). This CDR3 has 14 amino acids. Germline lookup yields CDR1 MNHEY and CDR2 SVGEGT. V was cut by 5 bases and J by 4 bases, with 14 bases left in between. Here the CDR3 DNA reads TGTGCCAGCAGTCTTTCGACAGGCGGCACTGAAGCTTTCTTT. Residues: CASSLSTGGTEAFF.

The gene calls are TRBV5-4 and TRBJ2-7; 7 bases align to TRBD1. After removal of 4 bases from V and 4 bases from J, the junction contained 5 bases not matched to a gene. The CDR3 runs 13 residues. CDR1 is SGHNT and CDR2 is YYREEE in the germline V gene (reference sequence). The CDR3 nucleotides read TGTGCCAGCAGCCTGGGACAGAAGTACGAGCAGTACTTC. This gives the protein CASSLGQKYEQYF.

The chain joins TRBV10-3 to TRBJ1-5; no definite D call. Germline loops: CDR1 ENHRY, CDR2 SYGVKD. The germline V and J ends were trimmed by 2 bases and 1 base, with 6 bases remaining between them. CDR3 size: 14 residues. CDR3 sequence reads: CAISEVISNQPQHF. CDR3 DNA sequence: TGTGCCATCAGTGAGGTTATAAGCAATCAGCCCCAGCATTTT.

The chain combines TRBV29-1 with TRBJ2-5, with 11 bases that match TRBD2. Germline CDR1 SQVTM, CDR2 ANQGSEA. This CDR3 region has 18 residues. V lost 5 bases and J lost 5; bases outside the gene matches: 19. The CDR3 reads CSVPHSLLAGEPGETQYF. Here the CDR3 DNA reads TGCAGCGTTCCCCACTCCTTACTAGCGGGGGAACCGGGGGAGACCCAGTACTTC.

The chain has TRBV11-3 and TRBJ2-7; 8 bases line up with TRBD1. The V gene's germline CDR1 is SGHNT and CDR2 YENEEA. This CDR3 has 13 residues. V lost 5 bases, J lost 6 bases, and 6 bases stayed unmatched. The CDR3 loop reads CASSPTTGVEQYF. The CDR3 DNA is TGTGCCAGCAGCCCTACGACAGGGGTCGAGCAGTACTTC.

The sample holds many counts of this clone. The rearrangement links TRBV5-1 to TRBJ2-3; tentative D call: TRBD2 (5 bases). CDR3 length: 15 amino acids. V lost 0 bases, J lost 1 base, and 9 bases lay in between. Germline CDR1 and CDR2: SGHRS and YFSETQ. The CDR3 coding sequence is TGCGCCAGCAGCTTGGCCCACGGGGGCACAGATACGCAGTATTTT. This sequence encodes CASSLAHGGTDTQYF.

The rearrangement links TRBV28 to TRBJ1-3; D is ambiguous. In germline, CDR1 is MDHEN, CDR2 SYDVKM. The CDR3 totals 15 residues. The V end lost 7 bases, the J end lost 3 bases, and 16 bases lay between the germline ends. As DNA, the CDR3 is TGTGCCAGCACCGTCTCGTCCTTCGGTGGAAACACCATATATTTT. It codes for CASTVSSFGGNTIYF.

The chain joins TRBV6-5 to TRBJ2-1, with 8 bases identical to TRBD1. The germline V gene has CDR1 MNHEY and CDR2 SVGAGI. The length of the CDR3 is 13 residues. Trimming cost V 6 bases and J 8 bases; bases outside gene matches: 6. CDR3 nucleotides: TGTGCCAGCAGCCGACAGGGGACGGATGAGCAGTTCTTC. It specifies CASSRQGTDEQFF.

This clone came up once. The same CDR3 arises from other DNA sequences in this sample as well. The rearrangement uses TRBV9 and TRBJ2-7, with unresolved D. The CDR3 sequence is 13 residues long. Germline V gene data show CDR1 as SGDLS and CDR2 as YYNGEE. Between the trimmed V and J ends, which lost 0 bases and 2 bases, there was a span of 6 bases. The CDR3 region is CASSVGDTYEQYF. The CDR3 region has the DNA TGTGCCAGCAGCGTAGGTGACACCTACGAGCAGTACTTC.

The chain recombines TRBV5-4 with TRBJ2-1, with 8 bases matching TRBD2. V shed 1 base, J shed 2 bases, and the junction held 8 bases outside the gene matches. CDR1 is SGHNT and CDR2 is YYREEE in the germline V gene (reference sequence). The CDR3 covers 17 residues. DNA for the CDR3: TGTGCCAGCAGCTTGAGCGGGGGCAGGGGCACCTACAATGAGCAGTTCTTC. Translated, it gives CASSLSGGRGTYNEQFF.

The chain employs TRBV27 and TRBJ2-1; TRBD2 matches 10 bases. V shed 1 base and J 0 bases; nucleotides not matched to a gene: 6. The V gene's germline CDR1 is MNHEY and CDR2 SMNVEV (reference sequence). The CDR3 extends over 18 amino acids. The CDR3 nucleotides are TGTGCCAGCAGTTTATTTCTGGCTAGCGGGGGCTCCTACAATGAGCAGTTCTTC. This sequence encodes CASSLFLASGGSYNEQFF.

The V and J genes are TRBV2 and TRBJ1-2, with D possibly TRBD1 on 6 matching bases. Trimming stripped 6 bases from V and 5 bases from J, with 16 bases between. The CDR3 consists of 14 residues. Germline V gives CDR1 SNHLY, CDR2 FYNNEI. The CDR3 region has the DNA TGTGCCAGCAGGTCCTCAGGGGCGAGTTATGGCTACACCTTC. Translating it yields CASRSSGASYGYTF.

The chain is built from TRBV7-6 and TRBJ2-3, with TRBD1 matching 10 bases. Germline CDR1 and CDR2: SGHVS and FNYEAQ. There are 16 residues in the CDR3. Unmatched junction bases numbered 4, after V lost 4 bases and J lost 0 bases. The CDR3 sequence: CASSSTGGSSTDTQYF. For the CDR3, the DNA is TGTGCCAGCAGCTCGACAGGGGGCTCCAGCACAGATACGCAGTATTTT.

This chain joins TRBV7-3 and TRBJ1-5; perhaps TRBD1 as D (5 bases). Germline V gene sequence: CDR1 SGHTA, CDR2 FQGTGA. CDR3 length: 14 residues. Trimming pared 10 bases from V and 0 bases from J, leaving 13 bases between. The CDR3 nucleotides read TGTGCCACCCGGAGGGGACCTAGCAATCAGCCCCAGCATTTT. It specifies CATRRGPSNQPQHF.

This sequence joins TRBV11-3 and TRBJ2-3, with 8 bases that match TRBD1. The germline gives CDR1 SGHNT, CDR2 YENEEA. Trimming cost V 5 bases and J 0 bases; bases outside gene matches: 7. This CDR3 spans 16 amino acids. The CDR3 region has the DNA TGTGCCAGCAGCCTTCCAGGGGGCCGTAGCACAGATACGCAGTATTTT. Amino acid sequence: CASSLPGGRSTDTQYF.

The chain employs TRBV9 and TRBJ2-2; TRBD1 matches 7 bases. This CDR3 comprises 16 residues. The V segment lost 0 bases and the J segment 4 bases; nucleotides outside the gene matches: 6. Germline loops: CDR1 SGDLS, CDR2 YYNGEE. CDR3 amino acids: CASSVEVGGGTGELFF. CDR3 sequence (DNA): TGTGCCAGCAGCGTAGAGGTAGGGGGCGGCACCGGGGAGCTGTTTTTT.

The V call is TRBV6-2 or TRBV6-3, the J call TRBJ2-7; 7 nucleotides align to TRBD2. Trimming cost V 0 bases and J 9 bases; bases outside gene matches: 11. CDR1 and CDR2 (germline): MNHEY, SVGEGT. This CDR3 spans 15 amino acids. CDR3 in amino acids: CASSYSPRAGVGQYF. CDR3 nucleotides: TGTGCCAGCAGTTACTCCCCCAGGGCGGGAGTAGGGCAGTACTTC.

This chain connects TRBV14 to TRBJ1-1; possible D gene TRBD1, 6 bases. Trimming cost V 4 bases and J 4 bases, with 16 bases left between them. Germline CDR1 reads SGHDN; CDR2 reads FVKESK. This CDR3 has 15 residues. The CDR3 protein is CASSRWGGLGTEAFF. The DNA for the CDR3 is TGTGCCAGCAGCCGTTGGGGGGGGCTGGGCACTGAAGCTTTCTTT.

V and J are TRBV7-6 and TRBJ1-3; 10 bases agree with TRBD1. The CDR3 is 15 residues long. V shed 5 bases, J shed 4 bases, and the junction held 5 bases outside the gene matches. The V gene's germline CDR1 is SGHVS and CDR2 FNYEAQ. The CDR3 DNA follows: TGTGCCAGCAGCATAAGGACAGGGGGAGGAAACACCATATATTTT. This sequence encodes CASSIRTGGGNTIYF.

The chain couples TRBV10-3 to TRBJ2-1, with 9 bases that match TRBD2. The CDR3 has 13 amino acids. V lost 4 bases to trimming and J lost 7 bases; unmatched junction nucleotides: 2. Germline V gene lookup returns CDR1 ENHRY and CDR2 SYGVKD. The CDR3 sequence is CAISAAGGNEQFF. As DNA, the CDR3 is TGTGCCATCAGTGCTGCGGGGGGGAATGAGCAGTTCTTC.

V is TRBV6-1 and J is TRBJ2-3, with D perhaps TRBD1 (6 bases). There are 16 residues in the CDR3. V was clipped by 2 bases and J by 0 bases, with 12 bases between them. Per germline, CDR1 MNHNS and CDR2 SASEGT. CDR3 residues: CASSEIGGPSTDTQYF. Here the CDR3 DNA reads TGTGCCAGCAGTGAAATTGGGGGCCCCAGCACAGATACGCAGTATTTT.

The chain joins TRBV19 to TRBJ2-1, with unresolved D. The CDR3 sequence is 12 residues long. Germline CDR1 LNHDA, CDR2 SQIVND (reference sequence). The V end lost 10 bases, the J end lost 3 bases, and 10 bases lay between the germline ends. The CDR3 bases are TGTGCCACCTCGACACACTACAATGAGCAGTTCTTC. It yields the protein CATSTHYNEQFF.

This clone was detected only once. The chain uses TRBV25-1 and TRBJ1-6; 8 bases map to TRBD1. J was trimmed by 7 bases and V by 8 bases; bases with no gene match: 7. Germline lookup yields CDR1 MGHDK and CDR2 SYGVNS. The CDR3 spans 14 residues. CDR3 coding DNA: TGTGCCAGCTCCCGGACAGGGTACAATTCACCCCTCCACTTT. Amino acid sequence: CASSRTGYNSPLHF. The variable domain in full, with the rest retrieved from reference TRBV25-1 and TRBJ1-6, is EADIYQTPRYLVIGTGKKITLECSQTMGHDKMYWYQQDPGMELHLIHYSYGVNSTEKGDLSSESTVSRIRTEHFPLTLESARPSHTSQYLCASSRTGYNSPLHFGNGTRLTVT.

This chain joins TRBV5-4 and TRBJ2-7; tentatively, D is TRBD2 (5 bases). V was trimmed by 1 base and J by 0 bases, leaving 14 bases between them. CDR3 length equals 16 residues. Per the germline V gene, CDR1 is SGHNT and CDR2 is YYREEE (reference sequence). The CDR3 bases are TGTGCCAGCAGCTTGTTTGGGGTACTAGGCTCCTACGAGCAGTACTTC. Translating gives CASSLFGVLGSYEQYF.

The V gene is TRBV20-1, the J gene TRBJ1-3; 9 nucleotides match TRBD1. This CDR3 spans 17 amino acids. The V gene's germline CDR1 is DFQATT and CDR2 SNEGSKA (reference sequence). Trimming took 3 bases from V and 1 from J; bases not matched to a gene: 10. This CDR3 reads CSASIRTGAISGNTIYF. As DNA, the CDR3 is TGCAGTGCTAGTATACGGACAGGGGCGATATCTGGAAACACCATATATTTT.

This clone was seen only once. The rearrangement uses TRBV10-1 and TRBJ1-1; 9 bases match TRBD1. The CDR3 is made up of 12 amino acids. Germline CDR1 and CDR2: WNHNN and SYGVQD (reference sequence). The trim removed 9 bases at V and 1 base at J, leaving 0 bases unmatched. CDR3: CARGQGNTEAFF. The CDR3 bases are TGCGCCAGGGGACAGGGGAACACTGAAGCTTTCTTT.

In this sample, this clone turned up a few times. V is TRBV6-4 and J is TRBJ2-3; TRBD2 is a possible D gene (5 bases). The CDR3 is 15 residues long. With 0 bases removed from V and 1 base from J, the gap between germline ends came to 8 bases. Germline assignment: CDR1 MRHNA and CDR2 SNTAGT. The CDR3, as DNA: TGTGCCAGCAGTGACTCCCTGGGAGGCACAGATACGCAGTATTTT. This translates into CASSDSLGGTDTQYF.

CDR3 in DNA: TGTGCCAGTAGGGGACTAGCGGGGGGGCCGGGTGGCACCGGGGAGCTGTTTTTT. Residues: CASRGLAGGPGGTGELFF. The chain uses TRBV19 and TRBJ2-2; the match to TRBD2 covers 16 bases. J gave up 4 bases and V 6 bases, and 8 bases lay outside the gene matches. This CDR3 comprises 18 residues. The germline V gene encodes CDR1 LNHDA and CDR2 SQIVND (reference sequence).